This TCR beta chain was recovered during a study of CD8+ T cells in alopecia areata (dated by TCRdb to 2016 to 2019). Notes on the research overall: The study used high-throughput TCRbeta sequencing to examine T cell clonal expansion in alopecia areata, in both the C3H/HeJ mouse model and human patients. In humans, TCRbeta sequencing was performed on scalp tissue and on sorted CD4+ and CD8+ peripheral blood T cells from healthy controls and from patients with patchy or totalis/universalis alopecia areata. Clonality in the scalp was compared among normal scalp (n=4), patchy alopecia areata scalp (n=8), and alopecia totalis/universalis scalp (n=8). The RNA source kit depended on sample type: the PAXgene miRNA kit for fixed scalp, the miRNeasy kit for PBMCs, and the RNeasy kit for mouse skin. immunoSEQ multiplex PCR using 35 Vbeta forward primers and 13 Jbeta reverse primers was used to amplify TCRbeta CDR3 regions. General conclusions and limits of the study: Shared TCR sequences between patients were less evident than in mice, which may be partly attributable to HLA diversity in the patient population. Unlike mouse skin, where gammadelta T cells dominate, normal human skin contains resident alphabeta T cells that get sequenced too, which complicates analysis of the scalp TCR repertoire. Higher clonality and more expanded CD8+ clones were observed in lesional scalp than in normal scalp, particularly in alopecia totalis/universalis, a finding suggestive of antigenic drive.

With regard to this clone: It lacks a known antigen. Base-call qualities are not available, and no considerably larger clone is one nucleotide away.

The library was produced with the immunoSEQ multiplex PCR assay. RNA was extracted from all samples and reverse transcribed into cDNA as template for TCR sequencing. SuperScript III was used to make first-strand cDNA, primed with a 2:1 mix of oligo-dT and random hexamers. A synthetic immune receptor repertoire was used to gauge amplification bias, and whatever bias remained was removed computationally. Processing in the source paper ran as follows. Raw reads were preprocessed to remove errors, and CDR3 was defined by IMGT conventions from the conserved cysteine to phenylalanine. Clonality was calculated as 1 minus Shannon entropy normalized by log2 of the number of productive unique TCRs. Scalp TCRbeta sequences were cross-referenced with sorted blood CD4 and CD8 repertoires so that the CD4 or CD8 identity of scalp clones could be inferred. The table was pulled from immuneACCESS by TCRdb, which kept in-frame rearrangements only. Such tables lose some clones; where checked, under half of the loss comes from unresolved V genes, and the rest has no known cause. The V and J calls and clone size were taken over from that table, and D and trimming were inferred from the DNA. The sample contains some 120,000 clones, about 51% of them found a single time. The ten most abundant clones make up roughly 10% of the sample.

Counted from cysteine to phenylalanine, this CDR3 has 16 amino acids. This entry keeps only the CDR3 DNA: 48 bases, framed from base 1. The V end loses 2 bases and the J end loses 0 bases, and a stretch of 16 bases separates them. CDR1 and CDR2 are read off the germline V gene as SQVTM and ANQGSEA. Peripheral blood and lesional scalp punch biopsies were obtained from patients with alopecia areata. PBMCs were separated by density centrifugation and stained for CD3, CD4 and CD8, after which CD4+ and CD8+ T cells were sorted on a FACSAria. Untreated alopecia areata patients were recruited as part of a multicenter biomarker study. For five biomarker-study patients, blood CD8+ T cells were further sorted into NKG2D-low and NKG2D-high fractions.

The TCR was taken from a human donor with alopecia areata. The rearrangement joined TRBV29-1 to TRBJ2-5; tentative D gene TRBD1, with 5 bases matching. The specimen was NKG2D-low CD8+ T cells sorted from blood. Reading the label with the study, this specimen's cell subset or site is: sorted CD8+ NKG2D-low blood T cells. The CDR3 region has the sequence CSVESWGREYQETQYF. DNA sequence: TGCAGCGTTGAATCTTGGGGCCGAGAGTACCAAGAGACCCAGTACTTC.